These T cell receptor beta chains were read from a single sample in a study of T-cell memory formation after mild COVID-19. TCRdb ran MiXCR on the 5' RACE reads and lists one entry per CDR3 protein. The data hold 350,000 to 450,000 distinct CDR3 sequences, with 20% to 30% observed a single time. The sample was PBMCs or a T cell subset sorted from them (not recorded which). The receptors come from an adult woman who had mild COVID-19 (a few samples of this study predate the infection). Cell type and time point are not known. Both conserved end residues are part of each CDR3. The D gene is left open where the match is weak. Size is omitted from some rows. Given values are once, few, many or a class for expanded clones.

TRBD1,TRBJ1-1,TRBV29-1,NA,CSVGGDRTEAFF,TGCAGCGTTGGGGGGGACAGAACTGAAGCTTTCTTT
TRBD2,TRBJ2-5,TRBV6-6,many,CASSKHLGTSGEETQYF,TGTGCCAGCAGTAAGCACCTCGGGACTAGCGGGGAAGAGACCCAGTACTTC
TRBD1,TRBJ1-1,TRBV11-2,NA,CASSLARGRPEAFF,TGTGCCAGCAGCTTAGCGAGGGGGCGTCCTGAAGCTTTCTTT
NA,TRBJ1-5,TRBV11-2,NA,CASSPGGSQPQHF,TGTGCCAGCAGCCCCGGGGGAAGCCAGCCCCAGCATTTT
NA,TRBJ2-3,TRBV29-1,NA,CSAPALGDTQYF,TGCAGCGCTCCGGCTTTGGGGGATACGCAGTATTTT
NA,TRBJ2-2,TRBV5-1,few,CASSLGADFTGELFF,TGCGCCAGCAGCTTGGGGGCTGACTTCACCGGGGAGCTGTTTTTT
NA,TRBJ2-1,TRBV6-2/TRBV6-3,NA,CASRGTGTPSVDEQFF,TGTGCCAGCAGAGGAACCGGGACTCCGTCCGTCGATGAGCAGTTCTTC
TRBD1,TRBJ1-6,TRBV7-8,NA,CASTRDRSNSPLHF,TGTGCCAGCACCAGGGACAGGAGTAATTCACCCCTCCACTTT
TRBD1,TRBJ1-1,TRBV25-1,few,CASSETGQVNTEAFF,TGTGCCAGCAGTGAAACGGGACAGGTGAACACTGAAGCTTTCTTT
NA,TRBJ2-7,TRBV10-3,NA,CAISESREEQYF,TGTGCCATCAGTGAGTCAAGGGAGGAGCAGTACTTC
TRBD1,TRBJ2-3,TRBV6-2/TRBV6-3,few,CASRRTGGGQYF,TGTGCCAGCAGACGGACAGGGGGGGGGCAGTATTTT
TRBD1,TRBJ1-1,TRBV6-6,NA,CASSSATGGTTEAFF,TGTGCCAGCAGTTCCGCGACAGGGGGTACCACTGAAGCTTTCTTT
TRBD1,TRBJ1-3,TRBV2,NA,CASRRTGFGNTIYF,TGTGCCAGCAGGCGGACAGGGTTCGGAAACACCATATATTTT
TRBD2,TRBJ2-7,TRBV9,few,CASSVELAGEQYF,TGTGCCAGCAGCGTAGAACTAGCGGGGGAGCAGTACTTC
TRBD1,TRBJ2-3,TRBV2,NA,CASLQGENTDTQYF,TGTGCCAGCCTACAGGGGGAGAACACAGATACGCAGTATTTT
TRBD2,TRBJ2-5,TRBV19,NA,CASSPAGGHQETQYF,TGTGCCAGTAGCCCAGCGGGGGGACACCAAGAGACCCAGTACTTC
NA,TRBJ1-1,TRBV2,NA,CASSEAQGFAEAFF,TGTGCCAGCAGTGAAGCGCAGGGGTTCGCTGAAGCTTTCTTT
NA,TRBJ1-2,TRBV6-2/TRBV6-3,few,CASSRRIQQESYGYTF,TGTGCCAGCAGTCGAAGGATCCAACAGGAGTCCTATGGCTACACCTTC
NA,TRBJ2-7,TRBV12-3/TRBV12-4,NA,CASSLDRYSYEQYF,TGTGCCAGCAGTTTGGACCGATACTCCTACGAGCAGTACTTC
TRBD1,TRBJ1-6,TRBV19,NA,CASSPRTGLMNSPLHF,TGTGCCAGTAGTCCTCGGACAGGGCTAATGAATTCACCCCTCCACTTT
NA,TRBJ2-1,TRBV21-1,NA,CASSKANPGLVLNEQFF,TGTGCCAGCAGCAAAGCAAACCCGGGACTAGTATTAAATGAGCAGTTCTTC
NA,TRBJ2-7,TRBV19,NA,CASSTRPSGSYEQYF,TGTGCCAGTAGTACCCGGCCCAGTGGGTCCTACGAGCAGTACTTC